This T cell receptor beta chain was recovered during a study of blood T cell repertoires in COVID-19. Study as a whole: From T cells, B-cell-depleted T cells, or PBMCs came the material, which was cDNA or gDNA.

How the authors handled the data: The authors estimated nucleated cell counts from reference gene primer amplification. Assay used: immunoSEQ multiplex PCR; TCRdb lists only in-frame clones, some missing. D and trimming come from the DNA, and the V and J calls and clone size come from that table. The table lists roughly 250,000 clones, about 93% of them singletons. This CDR3 contains 13 residues. Deletions cut 0 bases from V and 5 bases from J, with 6 bases between. The germline V gene has CDR1 SGHDT and CDR2 YYEEEE. Those enrolled in Seattle joined during active infection and were followed longitudinally afterward.

This chain joins TRBV5-6 and TRBJ1-5; no reliable D call. This sequence was found in a man aged 30-40 years with COVID-19, enrolled during active disease. Sequenced input: peripheral blood. CDR3 in amino acids: CASSLGLDQPQHF. CDR3 bases: TGTGCCAGCAGCTTGGGGTTAGATCAGCCCCAGCATTTT.